These 2 T cell receptor beta chains originate from one sample sequenced in a study of blood T cell repertoires in COVID-19. The assay was immunoSEQ multiplex PCR, and TCRdb's table has in-frame clones only and misses some. The table shows 150,000 to 200,000 clones, with roughly 88% occurring only once. Sequencing was carried out using PBMCs or T cells enriched from blood (not recorded which). These receptors were obtained from a man aged 50 or older who had recovered from COVID-19.

The rearrangement joins TRBV18 to TRBJ1-2, with 8 bases aligning to TRBD1. V gave up 2 bases and J gave up 4 bases; unmatched junction bases: 12. Germline values: CDR1 KGHSH, CDR2 LQKENI. The CDR3 is made up of 17 amino acids. The CDR3 DNA sequence: TGTGCCAGCTCACCAAGCGTCCCGGGACAGGTCCCCTATGGCTACACCTTC. It codes for CASSPSVPGQVPYGYTF.

The V and J genes are TRBV5-5 and TRBJ1-1; 7 bases agree with TRBD1. There are 15 residues in the CDR3. Germline CDR1 SGHKS, CDR2 YYEKEE (reference sequence). V lost 4 bases and J lost 2; bases outside the gene matches: 8. Here the CDR3 DNA reads TGTGCCAGCAGCAGGGAGACAGGGCATAACACTGAAGCTTTCTTT. Amino acid sequence: CASSRETGHNTEAFF.